This T cell receptor (beta chain) was sequenced in a study of blood T cell repertoires in COVID-19. Study in general: Sites across the United States, Italy and Spain contributed samples from acute and convalescent COVID-19.

This CDR3 comprises 13 residues. CDR1 and CDR2 from the germline V gene are SGHRS and YFSETQ. Trimming removed 3 bases from V and 5 bases from J, with 11 bases in between. Those enrolled, adults aged about 18 to 89 years, came from about two dozen US areas. Participant-reported clinical history was the basis for cohort assignment. The table came from immunoSEQ multiplex PCR; TCRdb's copy has only in-frame clones and leaves some out. The data contain a few hundred thousand clones, less than 95% of them singletons. The V call is TRBV5-1, the J call TRBJ1-1; no clear D gene. The sequencing sample was made of PBMCs or T cells enriched from blood (not recorded which). The sequence came from a man aged 18 to 35 who had recovered from COVID-19. The CDR3 region has the DNA TGCGCCAGCAGCTCAGACGAGAGGACTGAAGCTTTCTTT. Its protein is CASSSDERTEAFF. The entire variable domain, with the rest obtained from reference TRBV5-1 and TRBJ1-1, is as follows: KAGVTQTPRYLIKTRGQQVTLSCSPISGHRSVSWYQQTPGQGLQFLFEYFSETQRNKGNFPGRFSGRQFSNSRSEMNVSTLELGDSALYLCASSSDERTEAFFGQGTRLTVV.